The 10 T cell receptor beta chains below all came from one sample that was sequenced in a study of human T cells and chemical hapten exposure. The time point is: patch test 3, about 24 weeks after DPC sensitization. Noted treatment: therapeutic diphenylcyclopropenone sensitization with weekly scalp DPC. TCRdb re-derived calls from the RACE reads in MiXCR, one entry per CDR3 protein. The sample includes 55,000 to 75,000 distinct CDR3 sequences, over 10% of them seen just once. Sequenced material: whole blood, taken in connection with sensitization to the hapten diphenylcyclopropenone (DPC). These receptors were taken from a man younger than 40 with alopecia areata. Some clones in this sample may be carry-over from other donors' samples.

At least ten counts were recorded for this clonotype. The chain joins TRBV7-7 to TRBJ1-1; 11 bases are shared with TRBD1. CDR1 is SSHAT and CDR2 is FNYEAQ in the germline V gene (reference sequence). This CDR3 has 13 amino acids. V dropped 5 bases and J dropped 6; count of bases not matched to a gene: 2. The CDR3 DNA reads as TGTGCCAGCAGCCTGGGACAGGGGGCTGAAGCTTTCTTT. This gives the protein CASSLGQGAEAFF.

V is TRBV28 and J is TRBJ2-1; tentatively, D is TRBD2 (6 bases). The CDR3 is 19 amino acids. Deletions cut 4 bases from V and 2 bases from J, with 24 bases between. Germline V gene data show CDR1 as MDHEN and CDR2 as SYDVKM. For the CDR3, the DNA is TGTGCCAGCAGTTCCACCTTCCGGGACTCCCGAGGGCCCTACAATGAGCAGTTCTTC. Amino acids: CASSSTFRDSRGPYNEQFF.

This clonotype was seen more than once but under ten times. The rearrangement joins TRBV3-1 to TRBJ2-7, with D tentatively TRBD2 (6 bases). With 0 bases removed from V and 3 bases from J, the gap between germline ends came to 9 bases. Germline V gives CDR1 LGHDT, CDR2 YNNKEL (reference sequence). The CDR3 covers 14 residues. CDR3 protein: CASSQEGGNYEQYF. Here the CDR3 DNA reads TGTGCCAGCAGCCAAGAGGGGGGAAACTACGAGCAGTACTTC.

The chain has TRBV10-3 and TRBJ2-1, with 7 bases identical to TRBD2. After removal of 0 bases from V and 8 bases from J, the junction contained 4 bases not matched to a gene. The germline V gene encodes CDR1 ENHRY and CDR2 SYGVKD. This CDR3 has 14 residues. CDR3 coding DNA: TGTGCCATCAGTGAGTCGCGGGGGACTTATGAGCAGTTCTTC. Amino acids: CAISESRGTYEQFF.

In its sample, this clonotype was seen many times. The gene calls are TRBV7-8 and TRBJ1-1; 10 nucleotides line up with TRBD1. This CDR3 has 16 residues. Germline CDR1 reads SGHVS; CDR2 reads FQNEAQ. The J segment lost 1 base and the V segment lost 2 bases, leaving 4 bases of the junction unmatched. CDR3 sequence reads: CASSLRDRGSNTEAFF. The CDR3 DNA reads TGTGCCAGCAGCTTACGGGACAGGGGCTCGAACACTGAAGCTTTCTTT.

V usage is TRBV5-1 and J usage is TRBJ1-5, with D maybe TRBD1 (5 bases). CDR3 length equals 15 residues. CDR1 and CDR2 (germline): SGHRS, YFSETQ. The ends were cut back, 5 bases at V and 5 bases at J, with 17 bases in the middle. The CDR3 sequence is CASSLGDSRDQPQHF. The CDR3 DNA reads as TGCGCCAGCAGTCTGGGCGACAGTAGGGATCAGCCCCAGCATTTT. The whole variable domain, remainder taken from reference TRBV5-1 and TRBJ1-5, is KAGVTQTPRYLIKTRGQQVTLSCSPISGHRSVSWYQQTPGQGLQFLFEYFSETQRNKGNFPGRFSGRQFSNSRSEMNVSTLELGDSALYLCASSLGDSRDQPQHFGDGTRLSIL.

This chain joins TRBV7-2 and TRBJ1-5; no definite D call. The germline CDR1 and CDR2 sequences are SGHTA and FQGNSA. This CDR3 comprises 15 residues. Trimming stripped 1 base from V and 0 bases from J, with 7 bases between. CDR3 sequence: CASSLEGHSNQPQHF. The CDR3 DNA sequence: TGTGCCAGCAGCTTAGAAGGCCATAGCAATCAGCCCCAGCATTTT.

This clonotype was observed a handful of times. The CDR3 reads CASSVRGQVKNIQYF. CDR3 in DNA: TGTGCCAGCAGCGTGAGGGGACAGGTCAAAAACATTCAGTACTTC. This chain links TRBV9 with TRBJ2-4; 8 bases map to TRBD1. CDR1 and CDR2 from the germline V gene are SGDLS and YYNGEE. V dropped 2 bases and J dropped 3; count of bases not matched to a gene: 4. The CDR3 contains 15 residues.

This clonotype was counted only a few times. The rearrangement links TRBV5-1 to TRBJ2-7, with D perhaps matching TRBD1 (6 bases). V dropped 4 bases and J dropped 3 bases, with 14 bases sitting between them. The CDR3 consists of 14 residues. CDR1 and CDR2 from the germline V gene are SGHRS and YFSETQ. In DNA form, the CDR3 reads TGCGCCAGCAGCACCCCGGGACAAATCTACGAGCAGTACTTC. Amino acids: CASSTPGQIYEQYF.

In its sample, this clonotype was seen many times. V gene TRBV7-7 combines with J gene TRBJ1-1; no reliable D call. The germline V and J ends were trimmed by 5 bases and 6 bases, with 16 bases remaining between them. CDR1 and CDR2 from the germline V gene are SSHAT and FNYEAQ (reference sequence). The CDR3 spans 14 residues. CDR3 protein: CASSPLTRVAEAFF. The CDR3 nucleotides read TGTGCCAGCAGCCCTCTAACGAGGGTGGCTGAAGCTTTCTTT. Drawing the rest from reference TRBV7-7 and TRBJ1-1, the complete variable domain is GAGVSQSPRYKVTKRGQDVTLRCDPISSHATLYWYQQALGQGPEFLTYFNYEAQPDKSGLPSDRFSAERPEGSISTLTIQRTEQRDSAMYRCASSPLTRVAEAFFGQGTRLTVV.